Listed below are T cell receptor beta chains from one sample, sequenced in a study of shared clonotypes between healthy human individuals. Some clones are missing from TCRdb's copy, which holds only in-frame ones; the method was immunoSEQ multiplex PCR. The table has millions of clones, approximately 90% seen once. The sample consisted of naive CD4+ T cells sorted from blood. These receptors originate from a man younger than 35 in good health. Both conserved end residues are part of each CDR3. The order of the fields is clone size, V gene, CDR3 protein. The size of a clone is reported for some rows only, either as once, few or many, or as a class for expanded clones.

size: -
V: TRBV6-1
CDR3: CASSVSYNTGELFF

size: -
V: TRBV28
CDR3: CASSLWYQGHHNYGYTF

size: few
V: TRBV30
CDR3: CAWSVGDTIYF

size: -
V: TRBV28
CDR3: CASSTYTKSSYEQYF

size: -
V: TRBV10-2
CDR3: CASSDTGGYTF

size: -
V: TRBV11-2
CDR3: CASSLVEGFYGYTF

size: -
V: TRBV6-5
CDR3: CASTDRVTDTQYF

size: -
V: TRBV5-5
CDR3: CASSYSGQGVYSNQPQHF

size: -
V: TRBV2
CDR3: CAYSRTGKNSPLHF

size: -
V: TRBV21-1
CDR3: CASSSDLGWYEQYF

size: -
V: TRBV5-4
CDR3: CASSLDEPGGEQFF